The clone carrying this T cell receptor beta chain was detected many times. Antigen unknown. The data derive from a study of response to subunit inactivated influenza vaccine. In TCRdb, the RT-PCR reads were re-called with MiXCR into one record per CDR3 protein. This table holds hundreds of thousands of distinct CDR3 sequences, 6% to 9% found once. The study's findings and limits: Authors suggested that a seasonal influenza vaccination recruits few new T cells each time.

This CDR3 has 13 residues. V lost 6 bases and J lost 4, with 12 bases in between. Germline V gene sequence: CDR1 WSHSY, CDR2 SAAADI. Sequences were derived from PBMCs from blood, sampled roughly 24 months after vaccination. This sequence originates from a man aged 45 to 75 who received an inactivated influenza vaccine. V gene TRBV10-2 combines with J gene TRBJ2-5, with TRBD1 as a possible D gene (5 bases). The CDR3 coding sequence is TGCGCCAGCAGGGCGACAGCTTTAGAGACCCAGTACTTC. Residues: CASRATALETQYF.